This paragraph covers one TCR beta chain sequence. Its antigen is still unknown. CDR1 SGHRS and CDR2 YFSETQ come from the germline V gene. This CDR3 spans 16 amino acids. After removal of 0 bases from V and 6 bases from J, the junction contained 6 bases not matched to a gene. The entry originates in a study of cytomegalovirus exposure and HLA in healthy donors. Study overall: When 350 to 400 donors were genotyped, roughly four fifths of them were found to fall in the Caucasian-associated ancestry cluster.

General study findings and limits: Whilst most TCR sequences proved rare, a subset of public TCRs occurred across many donors.

PCR used 60 Vbeta primers and 13 Jbeta primers. Produced via immunoSEQ multiplex PCR; TCRdb's table is partial and in-frame only. This table holds hundreds of thousands of clones, around four fifths found once. This chain links TRBV5-1 with TRBJ2-1; 10 nucleotides agree with TRBD2. Sequenced: PBMCs. This receptor was taken from a boy aged 5-17 years in good health and CMV-seronegative. The CDR3 sequence: CASSLGAAGGGNEQFF. For the CDR3, the DNA is TGCGCCAGCAGCTTGGGGGCAGCGGGAGGGGGCAATGAGCAGTTCTTC.